This passage covers 28 T cell receptor beta chains from one sample sequenced in a study of response to subunit inactivated influenza vaccine. MiXCR, run by TCRdb on the RT-PCR reads, gives a single entry per CDR3 protein. The table shows some 570,000 distinct CDR3 sequences, with approximately 10% occurring only once. The same sample was also studied in work on T cells expressing NK-cell markers. Per that study: Making the TCR beta cDNA relied on 5'RACE template switching with UMIs.

The sample here was PBMCs from blood, taken on the day of vaccination. These TCRs come from a man aged 45-65 years who received an inactivated influenza vaccine.

There are a few counts of this clonotype. This chain uses TRBV7-9 with TRBJ2-5, with TRBD1 as a possible D gene (6 bases). Germline V lookup: CDR1 SEHNR, CDR2 FQNEAQ (reference sequence). The CDR3 contains 16 residues. Trimming removed 6 bases from V and 10 bases from J, with 27 bases in between. CDR3 region: CASRASGTSGIEGQYF. The CDR3 DNA sequence: TGTGCCAGCAGGGCTTCCGGGACATCGGGAATTGAGGGCCAGTACTTC.

This clonotype showed up many times. The V and J genes are TRBV29-1 and TRBJ2-1; D might be TRBD2 (6 bases). The CDR3 is made up of 13 amino acids. Deletions cut 2 bases from V and 3 bases from J, with 8 bases between. Germline V CDR1 and CDR2: SQVTM, ANQGSEA. In DNA, the CDR3 is TGCAGCGTTGAAACTAGCAGCTACAATGAGCAGTTCTTC. Its protein product is CSVETSSYNEQFF.

The chain combines TRBV2 with TRBJ1-4; possible D gene TRBD1, 5 bases. The CDR3 loop spans 13 amino acids. CDR1 and CDR2 from the germline V gene are SNHLY and FYNNEI. V was cut by 2 bases and J by 8 bases, with 9 bases left in between. The DNA of the CDR3 is TGTGCCAGCAGTGAAACAGGTGGCGAAAAACTGTTTTTT. Protein product: CASSETGGEKLFF. Full variable domain (remainder filled in from reference TRBV2 and TRBJ1-4): EPEVTQTPSHQVTQMGQEVILRCVPISNHLYFYWYRQILGQKVEFLVSFYNNEISEKSEIFDDQFSVERPDGSNFTLKIRSTKLEDSAMYFCASSETGGEKLFFGSGTQLSVL.

A few counts support this clonotype. The CDR3 DNA is TGCAGTGCTGCTAGCCCACATGAGCAGTTCTTC. Translation gives CSAASPHEQFF. The chain has TRBV20-1 and TRBJ2-1; D is possibly TRBD2 (5 bases). This CDR3 contains 11 residues. V gave up 5 bases and J gave up 8 bases, with 10 bases separating them. Germline V gene sequence: CDR1 DFQATT, CDR2 SNEGSKA (reference sequence).

CDR3 nucleotide sequence: TGTGCCAGCAGTTTACGGGGCGCTGGGGCCAACGTCCTGACTTTC. This sequence encodes CASSLRGAGANVLTF. V gene TRBV12-3 or TRBV12-4 combines with J gene TRBJ2-6; D might be TRBD1 or TRBD2, each matching 5 bases. V lost 2 bases to trimming and J lost 2 bases, with 7 bases between them. CDR3 length equals 15 residues.

CDR3: CASSPRVNTGELFF. The CDR3 DNA follows: TGTGCCAGCAGCCCCAGGGTGAACACCGGGGAGCTGTTTTTT. The genes are TRBV14 and TRBJ2-2; maybe TRBD1 (5 bases). Deletions cut 4 bases from V and 1 base from J, with 7 bases between. CDR1 is SGHDN, CDR2 FVKESK, per germline. The CDR3 loop spans 14 amino acids.

Only a few counts were recorded for this clonotype. V is TRBV6-2 or TRBV6-3 and J is TRBJ2-1; D unclear. The CDR3 sequence is 12 residues long. In germline, CDR1 is MNHEY, CDR2 SVGEGT. Trimming shortened V by 3 bases and J by 5 bases, and 5 bases separated the two germline ends. CDR3 sequence (DNA): TGTGCCAGCAGTTATTCGGACAATGAGCAGTTCTTC. Amino acid sequence: CASSYSDNEQFF.

The sample holds many counts of this clonotype. The rearrangement links TRBV6-5 to TRBJ2-3; TRBD2 might be the D (6 bases). Deletions cut 0 bases from V and 0 bases from J, with 7 bases between. Looked up from germline, CDR1 is MNHEY and CDR2 is SVGAGI. This CDR3 is built from 15 residues. For the CDR3, the DNA is TGTGCCAGCAGTTACTCTGGGGGGAGCACAGATACGCAGTATTTT. It codes for CASSYSGGSTDTQYF.

The V call is TRBV28, the J call TRBJ2-3; 12 bases align to TRBD2. CDR3 length: 17 residues. The germline V gene has CDR1 MDHEN and CDR2 SYDVKM. With V trimmed by 5 bases and J by 4 bases, 10 bases remained unmatched. The CDR3 loop is CASSPSGGVLRADTQYF. CDR3 nucleotide sequence: TGTGCCAGCAGTCCTAGCGGGGGGGTTTTACGGGCAGATACGCAGTATTTT.

The chain has TRBV10-3 and TRBJ1-1; 7 positions match TRBD1. Per the germline V gene, CDR1 is ENHRY and CDR2 is SYGVKD. The CDR3 contains 15 residues. The junction had 11 bases not matched to a gene; V was cut back by 6 bases and J by 4 bases. The CDR3, as DNA: TGTGCCATCAGAAGACAGGGCAAAGACGGCACTGAAGCTTTCTTT. Translating it yields CAIRRQGKDGTEAFF.

Many counts were recorded for this clonotype. The chain uses TRBV20-1 and TRBJ1-2, with 8 bases lining up with TRBD1. V dropped 0 bases and J dropped 4; count of bases not matched to a gene: 7. CDR1 and CDR2 from the germline V gene are DFQATT and SNEGSKA (reference sequence). This CDR3 has 15 residues. Here the CDR3 reads CSAREFRGRIYGYTF. CDR3 coding DNA: TGCAGTGCTAGAGAATTCAGGGGGCGCATCTATGGCTACACCTTC.

This clonotype was counted only a few times. The CDR3 DNA reads as TGTGCCATCAGTGAACAGACCACAGATACGCAGTATTTT. Amino acids: CAISEQTTDTQYF. The J gene is TRBJ2-3, the V gene TRBV10-3; D call uncertain. The germline V and J ends were trimmed by 3 bases and 2 bases, with 6 bases remaining between them. The CDR3 spans 13 residues. Germline V gives CDR1 ENHRY, CDR2 SYGVKD.

In DNA, the CDR3 is TGTGCCAGCAGTCCCCAGCGGGGGACGGCTGAGACCCAGTACTTC. Amino acid sequence: CASSPQRGTAETQYF. The chain recombines TRBV6-1 with TRBJ2-5; TRBD2 matches at 8 bases. The CDR3 length is 15 residues. V lost 5 bases to trimming and J lost 5 bases; unmatched junction nucleotides: 10. The germline gives CDR1 MNHNS, CDR2 SASEGT.

This clonotype was picked up a small number of times. CDR3 bases: TGTGCCAGCAGTTTAGCCGGGGGGACTAGCGGGAGGACGTACGAGCAGTACTTC. Amino acid sequence: CASSLAGGTSGRTYEQYF. The chain employs TRBV12-3 or TRBV12-4 and TRBJ2-7; 15 bases agree with TRBD2. Trimming removed 0 bases from V and 4 bases from J; junction bases left unmatched: 7. This CDR3 comprises 18 residues.

The chain uses TRBV28 and TRBJ2-7; 7 nucleotides agree with TRBD2. V lost 5 bases to trimming and J lost 7 bases; unmatched junction nucleotides: 11. The CDR3 consists of 14 residues. CDR1 and CDR2 (germline): MDHEN, SYDVKM. The CDR3 spells CASSLGVGGREQYF. In DNA form, the CDR3 reads TGTGCCAGCAGTCTCGGAGTGGGAGGGAGGGAGCAGTACTTC.

This chain uses TRBV12-3 or TRBV12-4 with TRBJ2-7; D unresolved. V was cut by 1 base and J by 5 bases, with 15 bases left in between. CDR3 length: 15 residues. CDR3 nucleotides: TGTGCCAGCAGTTTAGTGATGGTGCTCGCCCACGAGCAGTACTTC. This codes for CASSLVMVLAHEQYF.

Only a few counts were recorded for this clonotype. This chain joins TRBV5-5 and TRBJ1-1; no definite D call. CDR1 SGHKS and CDR2 YYEKEE come from the germline V gene (reference sequence). V lost 4 bases and J lost 6, with 10 bases in between. This CDR3 spans 12 amino acids. DNA of the CDR3: TGTGCCAGCAGCCGTATTTGGTCTGAAGCTTTCTTT. Protein product: CASSRIWSEAFF.

This clonotype was recorded many times. The chain combines TRBV12-3 or TRBV12-4 with TRBJ2-3; no definite D call. The germline V and J ends were trimmed by 5 bases and 2 bases, with 17 bases remaining between them. The CDR3 is 16 amino acids. DNA of the CDR3: TGTGCCAGCAGTCAAACTACGCGACCGATCACAGATACGCAGTATTTT. As protein: CASSQTTRPITDTQYF.

This clonotype has only a few counts. V is TRBV5-1 and J is TRBJ2-2; TRBD1 aligns across 8 bases. The V gene's germline CDR1 is SGHRS and CDR2 YFSETQ. J lost 6 bases, V lost 0 bases, and 4 bases had no gene match. The CDR3 runs to 15 residues. In DNA, the CDR3 is TGCGCCAGCAGCTTGGTGGACAGGGATGCCGGGGAGCTGTTTTTT. Its protein product is CASSLVDRDAGELFF.

In this sample, this clonotype turned up many times. The V and J genes are TRBV20-1 and TRBJ1-2; D call uncertain. V lost 3 bases to trimming and J lost 2 bases, with 13 bases between them. The CDR3 is 14 residues long. CDR1 and CDR2 (germline): DFQATT, SNEGSKA (reference sequence). This CDR3 reads CSASEGSSNYGYTF. The CDR3 coding sequence is TGCAGTGCTAGCGAGGGCAGTTCCAACTATGGCTACACCTTC.

This clonotype was detected only a few times. For the CDR3, the DNA is TGCAGTGCTAGTGATGGCGGGGGCACAGATACGCAGTATTTT. The encoded protein is CSASDGGGTDTQYF. The chain carries TRBV20-1 and TRBJ2-3; a possible D gene is TRBD2 (6 bases). V was pared by 3 bases and J by 1 base, with 11 bases between. This CDR3 contains 14 residues. Germline lookup yields CDR1 DFQATT and CDR2 SNEGSKA (reference sequence).

This clonotype was picked up many times. The chain joins TRBV4-1 to TRBJ2-7, with D unclear. Germline CDR1 and CDR2: MGHRA and YSYEKL. The V end lost 1 base, the J end lost 6 bases, and 13 bases lay between the germline ends. The CDR3 runs to 14 residues. The CDR3 spells CASSQVSLRSEQYF. The CDR3 DNA sequence: TGCGCCAGCAGCCAAGTATCTCTAAGGAGCGAGCAGTACTTC.

J is TRBJ2-5 and V is TRBV15; weak D call: TRBD1 (5 bases). CDR1 is LNHNV, CDR2 YYDKDF, per germline (reference sequence). This CDR3 comprises 14 residues. Trimming removed 5 bases at V and 1 base at J, with 11 bases between. In DNA, the CDR3 is TGTGCCACCAGCGGGGCTCCGCCCCAAGAGACCCAGTACTTC. Amino acids: CATSGAPPQETQYF.

The chain is built from TRBV5-1 and TRBJ1-1; tentatively, D is TRBD1 (6 bases). Trimming stripped 2 bases from V and 7 bases from J, with 12 bases between. CDR3 size: 13 residues. The germline V gene has CDR1 SGHRS and CDR2 YFSETQ. In DNA, the CDR3 is TGCGCCAGCAGCTTCAGACAGGCGGGTGAAGCTTTCTTT. Translating it yields CASSFRQAGEAFF.

This clonotype was counted between two and nine times. V is TRBV15 and J is TRBJ2-5; D might be TRBD1 or TRBD2, each matching 6 bases. This CDR3 has 18 amino acids. The germline gives CDR1 LNHNV, CDR2 YYDKDF (reference sequence). Trimming removed 0 bases at V and 5 bases at J, with 22 bases between. The CDR3 is CATSRDLMTGIAGETQYF. The CDR3 region has the DNA TGTGCCACCAGCAGAGACCTCATGACAGGAATCGCGGGGGAGACCCAGTACTTC.

This clonotype was detected only a few times. V is TRBV28 and J is TRBJ2-1, with 8 bases lining up with TRBD1. The CDR3 is 14 amino acids. V gave up 7 bases and J gave up 8 bases; unmatched junction bases: 10. Per germline, CDR1 MDHEN and CDR2 SYDVKM. The CDR3: CASIRQGPGDEQFF. DNA of the CDR3: TGTGCCAGCATCCGACAGGGGCCGGGGGATGAGCAGTTCTTC.

The CDR3 region is CASSQYRVRSYEQYF. DNA for the CDR3: TGTGCCAGCAGCCAATACAGGGTTAGGTCCTACGAGCAGTACTTC. The V call is TRBV3-1, the J call TRBJ2-7, with TRBD1 as a possible D gene (6 bases). The CDR3 loop spans 15 amino acids. The V end lost 2 bases, the J end lost 1 base, and 12 bases lay between the germline ends. Germline CDR1 and CDR2: LGHDT and YNNKEL (reference sequence).

This clonotype has more than one count but fewer than ten. The chain employs TRBV3-1 and TRBJ1-1; possibly TRBD1 for D (5 bases). The CDR3 totals 13 residues. Germline assignment: CDR1 LGHDT and CDR2 YNNKEL (reference sequence). The V and J ends lost 0 bases and 10 bases respectively, with 12 bases between them. The CDR3 spells CASSQESGRGAFF. The CDR3 DNA reads as TGTGCCAGCAGCCAAGAGTCAGGGAGAGGAGCTTTCTTT.